The clone carrying this T cell receptor beta chain was seen more than once but under ten times. The protocol was immunoSEQ multiplex PCR, while the TCRdb copy is restricted to in-frame clones and leaves out a portion. The data hold about 66,000 clones, with 65% to 90% observed a single time. As to time point: baseline, week 1 (first vaccination visit). Treatment reported: pre-vaccination baseline after standard-of-care therapy. CDR1 is LNHNV, CDR2 YYDKDF, per germline (reference sequence). Trimming took 8 bases from V and 9 from J, leaving 17 bases between them. The CDR3 loop spans 13 amino acids. This sample is drawn from a study of a mutant IDH1 vaccine in newly diagnosed glioma.

The receptor was derived from a man aged 25 to 40 with glioma. This material consisted of PBMCs, taken from a glioma patient treated with radiotherapy, temozolomide or both. The J gene is TRBJ1-5, the V gene TRBV15; D gene unclear. This CDR3 is CATGRVVFAPQHF. The CDR3 bases are TGTGCCACCGGGCGGGTTGTTTTTGCGCCCCAGCATTTT.